Listed here are 11 T cell receptor beta chains from one sample, sequenced in a study of T-cell reconstitution after alpha-beta-depleted transplantation in children (dated by TCRdb to about 2016). This specimen's time point label, interpreted: day 60 (about 2 months) after transplantation. According to the study, the label for this sample's treatment or condition signals: allogeneic hematopoietic cell transplantation with graft depleted of TCRalphabeta T cells and CD19 B cells. The library was generated by PCR. Instrument used: Illumina HiSeq 2500. TCR libraries were prepared with molecular barcoding, using unique molecular identifiers to normalize TCRbeta repertoire quantification. TCRdb trimmed the raw reads at Q25, called clones with MiXCR and kept productive beta chains. Under each unique CDR3 protein, matching rows form one entry showing the most common genes and DNA. The sample has 100,000 or so distinct CDR3 sequences on record, under 7% of them singletons. The ten largest account for roughly 6.1% of the sample.

This material consisted of PBMCs, mostly from graft donor cells, taken 60 days after TCRalphabeta/CD19-depleted stem cell transplant. The receptors originated from a female patient aged 2-10 years who had a stem cell transplant for Fanconi anemia, so the T cells may come from the graft donor.

This clonotype was counted many times. This chain uses TRBV7-9 with TRBJ2-1, with 8 bases identical to TRBD2. Germline CDR1 SEHNR, CDR2 FQNEAQ (reference sequence). V shed 4 bases, J shed 5 bases, and the junction held 13 bases outside the gene matches. The CDR3 is 17 residues long. The chain's CDR3 is CASSYFPKREMNNEQFF. In DNA form, the CDR3 reads TGTGCCAGCAGCTACTTCCCAAAGCGGGAGATGAACAATGAGCAGTTCTTC. Based on the CDR3 plus reference TRBV7-9 and TRBJ2-1, the full variable domain is DTGVSQNPRHKITKRGQNVTFRCDPISEHNRLYWYRQTLGQGPEFLTYFQNEAQLEKSRLLSDRFSAERPKGSFSTLEIQRTEQGDSAMYLCASSYFPKREMNNEQFFGPGTRLTVL.

This clonotype appeared a few times. This chain joins TRBV9 and TRBJ2-7; D gene uncertain. Germline V gene lookup returns CDR1 SGDLS and CDR2 YYNGEE. Trimming cost V 3 bases and J 7 bases, with 11 bases left between them. The CDR3 has 12 residues. Here the CDR3 DNA reads TGTGCCAGCAGCGCGGACCTCAGGGAGCAGTACTTC. It yields the protein CASSADLREQYF.

This chain joins TRBV29-1 and TRBJ1-1; D is uncertain. Germline V CDR1 and CDR2: SQVTM, ANQGSEA. The CDR3 extends over 16 amino acids. V lost 5 bases and J 1 base, leaving 20 bases between the germline ends. The CDR3 is CSVFPGWAKGNTEAFF. CDR3 in DNA: TGCAGCGTTTTCCCGGGGTGGGCTAAGGGGAACACTGAAGCTTTCTTT. Full variable domain (outside the CDR3, taken from reference TRBV29-1 and TRBJ1-1): SAVISQKPSRDICQRGTSLTIQCQVDSQVTMMFWYRQQPGQSLTLIATANQGSEATYESGFVIDKFPISRPNLTFSTLTVSNMSPEDSSIYLCSVFPGWAKGNTEAFFGQGTRLTVV.

This clonotype was recorded at least ten times. V is TRBV11-2 and J is TRBJ2-7; 7 bases map to TRBD1. The CDR3 sequence is 15 residues long. Germline CDR1 reads SGHAT; CDR2 reads FQNNGV. With V trimmed by 1 base and J by 0 bases, 3 bases remained unmatched. The CDR3 protein is CASSLVAGGSYEQYF. In DNA, the CDR3 is TGTGCCAGCAGCTTAGTGGCAGGGGGCTCCTACGAGCAGTACTTC.

This clonotype was counted between two and nine times. The V call is TRBV20-1, the J call TRBJ2-2, with 7 bases that match TRBD2. The CDR3 is made up of 14 amino acids. The V gene's germline CDR1 is DFQATT and CDR2 SNEGSKA (reference sequence). V dropped 3 bases and J dropped 6; count of bases not matched to a gene: 7. CDR3 DNA sequence: TGCAGTGCTAGCGGAGGGAGGGTTGCCGGGGAGCTGTTTTTT. This sequence encodes CSASGGRVAGELFF.

On this clonotype itself: The junction departs from the called germline gene at one end, perhaps through a read error. The chain is built from TRBV11-2 and TRBJ1-5; no firm D call. This CDR3 has 15 amino acids. In germline, CDR1 is SGHAT, CDR2 FQNNGV. CDR3 bases: TGTGCCAGCAACTTAGGTGCTGGCAGGAATCAGCCCCAGCATTTT. Translating it yields CASNLGAGRNQPQHF.

This clonotype showed up just a few times. The chain employs TRBV6-2 or TRBV6-3 and TRBJ2-5; D unresolved. V was clipped by 6 bases and J by 1 base, with 21 bases between them. From germline, CDR1 is MNHEY and CDR2 SVGEGT. The CDR3 consists of 17 residues. CDR3 in amino acids: CASSSSSGRASQETQYF. DNA of the CDR3: TGTGCCAGCAGCTCTAGTTCCGGTCGAGCGAGCCAAGAGACCCAGTACTTC.

There are many counts of this clonotype. The chain employs TRBV7-2 and TRBJ2-1; 7 nucleotides agree with TRBD2. The CDR3 consists of 14 residues. CDR1 is SGHTA and CDR2 is FQGNSA in the germline V gene. V was clipped by 6 bases and J by 2 bases; unmatched bases: 4. Written as DNA, the CDR3 is TGTGCCAGCAGTCTCCGGGGGGCCTACAATGAGCAGTTCTTC. Protein sequence: CASSLRGAYNEQFF. Filled out from reference TRBV7-2 and TRBJ2-1, the complete variable domain reads GAGVSQSPSNKVTEKGKDVELRCDPISGHTALYWYRQSLGQGLEFLIYFQGNSAPDKSGLPSDRFSAERTGGSVSTLTIQRTQQEDSAVYLCASSLRGAYNEQFFGPGTRLTVL.

This clonotype came up many times. The CDR3 coding sequence is TGTGCCACAGGAGTTAGCGGGATCGAAGAGCAGTTCTTC. This codes for CATGVSGIEEQFF. The chain has TRBV24-1 and TRBJ2-1, with 8 bases matching TRBD2. V was pared by 10 bases and J by 10 bases, with 11 bases of the junction left unmatched. This CDR3 is built from 13 residues. CDR1 is KGHDR and CDR2 is SFDVKD in the germline V gene.

Ten or more counts support this clonotype. The chain employs TRBV24-1 and TRBJ2-3; D tentatively reads TRBD1 or TRBD2 (5 bases each). Trimming removed 5 bases from V and 4 bases from J, with 12 bases in between. The CDR3 runs to 14 residues. CDR1 KGHDR and CDR2 SFDVKD come from the germline V gene. The CDR3 loop is CATSGVGGPDTQYF. In nucleotides, the CDR3 is TGTGCCACCAGTGGCGTTGGGGGACCAGATACGCAGTATTTT.

This clonotype occurred many times. V usage is TRBV9 and J usage is TRBJ2-2, with D unresolved. The CDR3 spans 12 residues. CDR1 and CDR2 from the germline V gene are SGDLS and YYNGEE. Trimming removed 0 bases from V and 8 bases from J, with 5 bases in between. CDR3 DNA: TGTGCCAGCAGCGTAGACCCGGGGGAGCTGTTTTTT. Translation: CASSVDPGELFF.